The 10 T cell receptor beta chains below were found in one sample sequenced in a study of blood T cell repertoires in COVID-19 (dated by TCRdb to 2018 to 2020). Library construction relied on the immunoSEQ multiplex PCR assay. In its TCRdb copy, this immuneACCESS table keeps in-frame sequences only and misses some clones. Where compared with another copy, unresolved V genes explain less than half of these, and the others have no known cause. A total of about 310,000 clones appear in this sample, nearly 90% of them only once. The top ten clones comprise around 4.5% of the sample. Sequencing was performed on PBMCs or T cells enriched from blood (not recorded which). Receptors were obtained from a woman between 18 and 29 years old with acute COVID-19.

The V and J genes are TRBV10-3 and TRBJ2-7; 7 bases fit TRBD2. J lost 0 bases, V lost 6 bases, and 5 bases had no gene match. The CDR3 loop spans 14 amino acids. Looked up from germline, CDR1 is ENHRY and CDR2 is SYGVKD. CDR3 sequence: CAIRGEGSSYEQYF. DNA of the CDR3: TGTGCCATCAGGGGGGAGGGGAGCTCCTACGAGCAGTACTTC.

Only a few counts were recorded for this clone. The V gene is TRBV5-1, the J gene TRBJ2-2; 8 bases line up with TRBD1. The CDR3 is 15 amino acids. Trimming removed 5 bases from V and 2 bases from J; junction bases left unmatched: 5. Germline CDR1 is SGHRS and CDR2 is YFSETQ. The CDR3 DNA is TGCGCCAGCAGAACGGACAGGGTTAACACCGGGGAGCTGTTTTTT. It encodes CASRTDRVNTGELFF.

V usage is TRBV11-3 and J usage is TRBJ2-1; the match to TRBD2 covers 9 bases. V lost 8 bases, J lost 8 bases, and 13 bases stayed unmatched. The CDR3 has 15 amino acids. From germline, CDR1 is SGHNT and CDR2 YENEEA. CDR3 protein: CASGLGGGRGDEQFF. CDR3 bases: TGTGCCAGCGGACTAGGCGGCGGGAGGGGGGATGAGCAGTTCTTC.

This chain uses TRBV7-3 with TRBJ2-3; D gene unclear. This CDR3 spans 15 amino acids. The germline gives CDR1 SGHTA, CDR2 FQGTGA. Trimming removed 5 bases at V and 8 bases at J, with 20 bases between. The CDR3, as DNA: TGTGCCAGCAGCCCCGGGTCGTTCGGAAAGAGTACGCAGTATTTT. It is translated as CASSPGSFGKSTQYF.

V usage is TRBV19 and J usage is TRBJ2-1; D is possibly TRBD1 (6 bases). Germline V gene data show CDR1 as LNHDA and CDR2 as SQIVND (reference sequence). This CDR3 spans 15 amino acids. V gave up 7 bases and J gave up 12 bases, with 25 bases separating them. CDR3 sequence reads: CASNYEILGANPQFF. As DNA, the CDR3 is TGTGCCAGTAACTATGAGATACTGGGGGCAAATCCGCAGTTCTTC.

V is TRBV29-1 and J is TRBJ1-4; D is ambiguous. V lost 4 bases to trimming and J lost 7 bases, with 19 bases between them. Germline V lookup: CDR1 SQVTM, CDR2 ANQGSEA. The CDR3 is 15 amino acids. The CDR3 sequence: CSVAMRSGEGEKLFF. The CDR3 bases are TGCAGCGTTGCGATGAGGTCGGGCGAGGGTGAAAAACTGTTTTTT.

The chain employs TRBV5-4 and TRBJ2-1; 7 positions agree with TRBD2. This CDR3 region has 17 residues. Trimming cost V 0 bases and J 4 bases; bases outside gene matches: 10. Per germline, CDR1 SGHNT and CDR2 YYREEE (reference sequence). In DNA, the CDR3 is TGTGCCAGCAGCTTGGGCCTAGGTGGCGGGAGTTACAATGAGCAGTTCTTC. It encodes CASSLGLGGGSYNEQFF.

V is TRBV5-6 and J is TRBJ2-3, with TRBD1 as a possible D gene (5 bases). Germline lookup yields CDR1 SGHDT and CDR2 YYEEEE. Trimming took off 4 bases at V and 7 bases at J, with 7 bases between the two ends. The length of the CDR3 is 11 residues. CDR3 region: CASSRQNTQYF. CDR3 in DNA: TGTGCCAGCAGCCGACAGAATACGCAGTATTTT.

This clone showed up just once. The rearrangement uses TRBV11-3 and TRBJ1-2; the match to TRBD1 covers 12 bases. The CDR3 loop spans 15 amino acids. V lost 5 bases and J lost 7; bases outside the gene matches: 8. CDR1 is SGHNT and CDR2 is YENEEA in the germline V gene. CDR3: CASSRRGTGGFGYTF. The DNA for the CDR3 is TGTGCCAGCAGCCGACGCGGGACAGGGGGCTTTGGCTACACCTTC.

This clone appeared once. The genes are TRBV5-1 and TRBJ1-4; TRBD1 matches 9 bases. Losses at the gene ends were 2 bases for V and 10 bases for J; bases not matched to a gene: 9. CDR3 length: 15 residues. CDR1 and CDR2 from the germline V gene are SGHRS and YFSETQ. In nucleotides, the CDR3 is TGCGCCAGCAGCTTTGATGGACAGGGGACCGGAAAACTGTTTTTT. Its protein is CASSFDGQGTGKLFF.